These 20 T cell receptor beta chains share one sample of origin, sequenced in a study of technical replicates of blood from several donors. The repertoire was sequenced with immunoSEQ multiplex PCR; TCRdb's copy has only in-frame clones and lacks some. The sample carries around 76,000 clones, about 89% recorded once. Sequencing used T cells isolated from PBMCs. These receptors came from a human donor in good health.

The J gene is TRBJ1-4, the V gene TRBV15; D might be TRBD1 (6 bases). This CDR3 is built from 18 residues. Germline CDR1 reads LNHNV; CDR2 reads YYDKDF (reference sequence). The V end was cut by 5 bases, the J end by 0 bases, with 19 bases between. CDR3 in DNA: TGTGCCACCAGCGGAAGGACAGAGCGAGAAGCAACTAATGAAAAACTGTTTTTT. This codes for CATSGRTEREATNEKLFF.

The CDR3 DNA reads as TGTGCCAGCAGTGAAGGGTGGAGAAATCAGCCCCAGCATTTT. It is translated as CASSEGWRNQPQHF. This chain joins TRBV2 and TRBJ1-5; D is uncertain. The CDR3 runs 14 residues. Germline-derived CDR1 and CDR2 are SNHLY and FYNNEI. V lost 1 base and J 4 bases, leaving 8 bases between the germline ends.

CDR3 region: CASSLKRGGNNEQFF. CDR3 coding DNA: TGCGCCAGCAGCTTGAAGCGGGGGGGGAACAATGAGCAGTTCTTC. J is TRBJ2-1 and V is TRBV5-1; 10 nucleotides agree with TRBD2. This CDR3 region has 15 residues. The trim removed 1 base at V and 5 bases at J, leaving 3 bases unmatched. Germline CDR1 is SGHRS and CDR2 is YFSETQ. Together with reference TRBV5-1 and TRBJ2-1, the CDR3 gives the full variable domain: KAGVTQTPRYLIKTRGQQVTLSCSPISGHRSVSWYQQTPGQGLQFLFEYFSETQRNKGNFPGRFSGRQFSNSRSEMNVSTLELGDSALYLCASSLKRGGNNEQFFGPGTRLTVL.

This chain joins TRBV5-1 and TRBJ2-5; 7 bases match TRBD2. Trimming cost V 0 bases and J 3 bases; bases outside gene matches: 11. This CDR3 has 17 residues. Germline V CDR1 and CDR2: SGHRS, YFSETQ. The CDR3 DNA is TGCGCCAGCAGCTTGGTCTCAGGGAGGGGCTTAGAAGAGACCCAGTACTTC. It specifies CASSLVSGRGLEETQYF.

The rearrangement links TRBV18 to TRBJ2-7, with D perhaps TRBD2 (5 bases). The germline V gene encodes CDR1 KGHSH and CDR2 LQKENI. The V and J ends lost 4 bases and 6 bases respectively, with 10 bases between them. The CDR3 extends over 12 amino acids. This CDR3 reads CASSREEGEQYF. The CDR3 nucleotides are TGTGCCAGCTCACGAGAAGAGGGCGAGCAGTACTTC.

The J gene is TRBJ2-7, the V gene TRBV5-1; D unclear. The V end was cut by 1 base, the J end by 1 base, with 9 bases between. There are 14 residues in the CDR3. Germline CDR1 reads SGHRS; CDR2 reads YFSETQ. The DNA for the CDR3 is TGCGCCAGCAGCTTGACTGCCTCATCCTACGAGCAGTACTTC. The encoded protein is CASSLTASSYEQYF.

The genes are TRBV29-1 and TRBJ2-2; 9 bases align to TRBD1. Germline CDR1 reads SQVTM; CDR2 reads ANQGSEA. The CDR3 runs to 13 residues. The junction had 5 bases not matched to a gene; V was cut back by 7 bases and J by 5 bases. CDR3 loop: CSAGTGITGELFF. DNA of the CDR3: TGCAGCGCCGGGACAGGGATAACCGGGGAGCTGTTTTTT.

This chain uses TRBV6-5 with TRBJ1-5; tentative D call: TRBD1 (6 bases). Deletions cut 8 bases from V and 9 bases from J, with 23 bases between. Germline CDR1 MNHEY, CDR2 SVGAGI. The CDR3 length is 15 residues. CDR3 loop: CASGSTSQGPWPQHF. The DNA of the CDR3 is TGTGCCAGCGGATCAACGTCACAGGGACCTTGGCCCCAGCATTTT.

The chain recombines TRBV21-1 with TRBJ2-5; TRBD1 is taken as the D call from the table, unchecked against the DNA. TRBV21-1 is designated a pseudogene. The CDR3 runs to 13 residues. DNA of the CDR3: TGTGCCAGCAGCAAAGGGACAGAAGAGACCCAGTACTTC. Amino acids: CASSKGTEETQYF.

The chain joins TRBV2 to TRBJ2-3; tentatively, D is TRBD1 (6 bases). Germline-derived CDR1 and CDR2 are SNHLY and FYNNEI. The CDR3 contains 14 residues. With 4 bases removed from V and 1 base from J, the gap between germline ends came to 9 bases. CDR3 in DNA: TGTGCCAGCAGTGCTAGACAGGGCACAGATACGCAGTATTTT. It specifies CASSARQGTDTQYF.

The gene calls are TRBV28 and TRBJ2-1; 9 bases fit TRBD1. From germline, CDR1 is MDHEN and CDR2 SYDVKM. Germline trimming cut 2 bases from V and 8 bases from J; bases unmatched to any gene: 7. This CDR3 spans 15 amino acids. The CDR3 nucleotides read TGTGCCAGCAGTTTAGGGACAGGGTCGCTCGATGAGCAGTTCTTC. Its protein is CASSLGTGSLDEQFF. Supplemented by reference TRBV28 and TRBJ2-1, the full variable domain reads DVKVTQSSRYLVKRTGEKVFLECVQDMDHENMFWYRQDPGLGLRLIYFSYDVKMKEKGDIPEGYSVSREKKERFSLILESASTNQTSMYLCASSLGTGSLDEQFFGPGTRLTVL.

V usage is TRBV11-2 and J usage is TRBJ2-5; D is perhaps TRBD2 (5 bases). V lost 0 bases and J 5 bases, leaving 16 bases between the germline ends. CDR1 and CDR2 from the germline V gene are SGHAT and FQNNGV. The CDR3 sequence is 16 residues long. The CDR3 DNA is TGTGCCAGCAGCTTAGAGTTTGCGGTCGGCGGGGAGACCCAGTACTTC. Its translation is CASSLEFAVGGETQYF.

This clone has a handful of counts. The chain uses TRBV9 and TRBJ2-1; TRBD2 might be the D (5 bases). Between the trimmed V and J ends, which lost 2 bases and 6 bases, there was a span of 15 bases. Germline V gives CDR1 SGDLS, CDR2 YYNGEE. The CDR3 is 15 residues long. In DNA form, the CDR3 reads TGTGCCAGCAGCGTCGGTCTAAGCCGGGGCAATGAGCAGTTCTTC. Protein sequence: CASSVGLSRGNEQFF.

This clone appeared a single time. The J gene is TRBJ1-4, the V gene TRBV7-9, with D perhaps matching TRBD1 (6 bases). This CDR3 has 15 residues. Germline CDR1 and CDR2: SEHNR and FQNEAQ (reference sequence). With 3 bases removed from V and 3 bases from J, the gap between germline ends came to 11 bases. CDR3 DNA sequence: TGTGCCAGCAGCTTGCTGGGGGGGCCTAATGAAAAACTGTTTTTT. Translation gives CASSLLGGPNEKLFF. Full variable domain (outside the CDR3, taken from reference TRBV7-9 and TRBJ1-4): DTGVSQNPRHKITKRGQNVTFRCDPISEHNRLYWYRQTLGQGPEFLTYFQNEAQLEKSRLLSDRFSAERPKGSFSTLEIQRTEQGDSAMYLCASSLLGGPNEKLFFGSGTQLSVL.

The chain couples TRBV6-5 to TRBJ2-2; 11 bases align to TRBD2. CDR3 length: 15 residues. V dropped 4 bases and J dropped 8; count of bases not matched to a gene: 6. CDR1 and CDR2 (germline): MNHEY, SVGAGI. The chain's CDR3 is CASSFPTSGIGELFF. The DNA of the CDR3 is TGTGCCAGCAGTTTCCCGACTAGCGGGATAGGGGAGCTGTTTTTT.

The V and J genes are TRBV20-1 and TRBJ2-7; no definite D call. V was clipped by 5 bases and J by 0 bases, with 5 bases between them. CDR1 is DFQATT and CDR2 is SNEGSKA in the germline V gene (reference sequence). This CDR3 spans 11 amino acids. The CDR3 nucleotides read TGCAGTGCTCCCGTCTCCTACGAGCAGTACTTC. Encoded protein: CSAPVSYEQYF.

The chain uses TRBV10-1 and TRBJ2-1; 10 nucleotides agree with TRBD1. J lost 8 bases, V lost 3 bases, and 4 bases had no gene match. In germline, CDR1 is WNHNN, CDR2 SYGVQD (reference sequence). The CDR3 totals 14 residues. CDR3 nucleotide sequence: TGCGCCAGCAGTGACATGGACAGGGGGGATGAGCAGTTCTTC. It translates to CASSDMDRGDEQFF.

The chain has TRBV30 and TRBJ2-1; D is unresolved. This CDR3 contains 15 residues. The germline V gene encodes CDR1 GTSNPN and CDR2 SVGIG (reference sequence). With 2 bases removed from V and 3 bases from J, the gap between germline ends came to 14 bases. CDR3 DNA sequence: TGTGCCTGGAGTATCAAGCCGGGTCTCTACAATGAGCAGTTCTTC. It specifies CAWSIKPGLYNEQFF.

V and J are TRBV2 and TRBJ2-5; 7 bases are a match to TRBD1. In germline, CDR1 is SNHLY, CDR2 FYNNEI. The CDR3 has 13 amino acids. The V and J ends lost 6 bases and 3 bases, in that order; junction bases with no gene match: 4. The CDR3 region has the DNA TGTGCCAGCAGGGACAGGCCTGAAGAGACCCAGTACTTC. It yields the protein CASRDRPEETQYF.

The rearrangement joins TRBV11-3 to TRBJ1-4; D not certain. This CDR3 is 18 amino acids long. Germline CDR1 SGHNT, CDR2 YENEEA. V was shortened by 2 bases and J by 4 bases, with 20 bases between the two germline ends. CDR3 sequence reads: CASSLFSGFYGDNEKLFF. In nucleotides, the CDR3 is TGTGCCAGCAGCTTATTCTCCGGGTTTTACGGAGATAATGAAAAACTGTTTTTT.